The clone carrying this T cell receptor beta chain showed up just a few times. Its antigen is undetermined. The sample comes from a study of blood T cells in healthy people across ages. The germline V and J ends were trimmed by 7 bases and 0 bases, with 12 bases remaining between them. Germline CDR1 and CDR2: SNHLY and FYNNEI. The CDR3 runs to 15 residues. Study-wide results and caveats: Roughly linear age-related decline in beta diversity appeared, significant by age 40.

A second PCR of roughly 6 to 12 cycles used a sample-barcoded 5' primer and a J-beta primer mix. One entry per CDR3 protein, called by TCRdb with MiXCR from the 5' RACE reads. This sample has 600,000 to 800,000 distinct CDR3 sequences; around 20% occur once, and the top ten carry 3.6%. The source is a man between 70 and 80 years old in good health. The specimen was blood. V and J are TRBV2 and TRBJ2-2, with TRBD2 as a possible D gene (6 bases). The CDR3 spells CASMGGGTNTGELFF. CDR3 DNA: TGTGCCAGCATGGGGGGAGGTACGAACACCGGGGAGCTGTTTTTT.